What follows are 6 T cell receptor beta chains derived from one specimen sequenced in a study of OX40 agonist ivuxolimab in advanced cancers. This table comes from immunoSEQ multiplex PCR, and its TCRdb copy is limited to in-frame clones, with some not included. Among about 79,000 clones, 90% were seen once, and the ten largest hold about 0.35%. Specimen: CD4+ or CD8+ T cells sorted from blood, collected in a trial of the OX40 agonist ivuxolimab. Receptors originate from an adult with an advanced solid tumor such as melanoma, head and neck, liver or kidney cancer.

The chain is built from TRBV7-3 and TRBJ1-1; the D gene is possibly TRBD1 (6 bases). With 8 bases removed from V and 0 bases from J, the gap between germline ends came to 13 bases. The length of the CDR3 is 14 residues. Germline lookup yields CDR1 SGHTA and CDR2 FQGTGA. The CDR3 protein is CASGMGAVNTEAFF. The CDR3 DNA reads TGTGCCAGCGGAATGGGGGCGGTGAACACTGAAGCTTTCTTT.

The chain combines TRBV6-5 with TRBJ1-2; 7 bases are shared with TRBD1. Germline assignment: CDR1 MNHEY and CDR2 SVGAGI. The CDR3 is made up of 13 amino acids. With V trimmed by 4 bases and J by 4 bases, 3 bases remained unmatched. The CDR3 reads CASSSRDSYGYTF. For the CDR3, the DNA is TGTGCCAGCAGTTCCCGGGACAGCTATGGCTACACCTTC.

The CDR3 spells CASSLEGSKDTQYF. The CDR3 DNA follows: TGCGCCAGCAGCTTGGAGGGCAGTAAGGATACGCAGTATTTT. The V and J genes are TRBV5-1 and TRBJ2-3, with D hard to call. This CDR3 comprises 14 residues. Trimming shortened V by 0 bases and J by 6 bases, and 11 bases separated the two germline ends. Germline assignment: CDR1 SGHRS and CDR2 YFSETQ.

The rearrangement joins TRBV19 to TRBJ2-5, with D hard to call. Germline loops: CDR1 LNHDA, CDR2 SQIVND (reference sequence). The CDR3 totals 17 residues. Trimming removed 3 bases at V and 5 bases at J, with 22 bases between. CDR3 sequence (DNA): TGTGCCAGTAGTATGTCGCTGGCTATCAAGAGTCTCGAGACCCAGTACTTC. Translating it yields CASSMSLAIKSLETQYF. Looking up the rest from reference TRBV19 and TRBJ2-5 gives the full variable domain: DGGITQSPKYLFRKEGQNVTLSCEQNLNHDAMYWYRQDPGQGLRLIYYSQIVNDFQKGDIAEGYSVSREKKESFPLTVTSAQKNPTAFYLCASSMSLAIKSLETQYFGPGTRLLVL.

CDR3 coding DNA: TGTGCCAGCACTTCGCCTAGCGGGGGGAACACAGATACGCAGTATTTT. It yields the protein CASTSPSGGNTDTQYF. The genes are TRBV28 and TRBJ2-3, with 11 bases identical to TRBD2. This CDR3 has 16 amino acids. V shed 7 bases, J shed 2 bases, and the junction held 8 bases outside the gene matches. Per the germline V gene, CDR1 is MDHEN and CDR2 is SYDVKM.

The rearrangement uses TRBV7-9 and TRBJ2-5; the D is unclear. Germline CDR1 is SEHNR and CDR2 is FQNEAQ (reference sequence). Trimming pared 5 bases from V and 0 bases from J, leaving 10 bases between. The CDR3 consists of 14 residues. CDR3 loop: CASSRTANQETQYF. CDR3 nucleotide sequence: TGTGCCAGCAGCAGAACAGCTAACCAAGAGACCCAGTACTTC. The full variable domain, completed using reference TRBV7-9 and TRBJ2-5, is DTGVSQNPRHKITKRGQNVTFRCDPISEHNRLYWYRQTLGQGPEFLTYFQNEAQLEKSRLLSDRFSAERPKGSFSTLEIQRTEQGDSAMYLCASSRTANQETQYFGPGTRLLVL.